This TCR beta chain was identified during a study of human T cells and chemical hapten exposure. The wider study: Patch tests put 0.01% DPC on the upper back, read at 6 days.

The library labeled individual cDNA molecules by adding unique molecular identifiers to them. TCRdb fed the RACE reads into MiXCR, producing one record per CDR3 protein. Of a few hundred thousand distinct CDR3 sequences listed, about 6% are singletons. Time point: patch test 2, 6 weeks after DPC sensitization. Treatment here: therapeutic diphenylcyclopropenone sensitization with weekly scalp DPC. The trim removed 5 bases at V and 4 bases at J, leaving 8 bases unmatched. The CDR3 extends over 15 amino acids. Germline CDR1 is PRHDT and CDR2 is FYEKMQ (reference sequence). The chain has TRBV13 and TRBJ2-3; 8 positions match TRBD2. The specimen was whole blood, collected in connection with sensitization to the hapten diphenylcyclopropenone (DPC). The receptor's source is a woman younger than 30 with alopecia areata. Some clones in this sample may be carry-over from other donors' samples. The CDR3: CASSPGLGSPDTQYF. The CDR3 DNA sequence: TGTGCCAGCAGCCCGGGACTAGGTTCCCCAGATACGCAGTATTTT.